This record looks at one T cell receptor (beta chain) sequence and its context. Its target antigen remains unknown. No base quality values were provided; no much bigger clone lies one nucleotide off. For sequencing of the TCRbeta CDR3 region, genomic DNA was extracted from the sorted cells. The immunoSEQ Assay was used to sequence the TCRbeta CDR3 regions. What TCRdb holds here is the immuneACCESS table cut down to in-frame rearrangements. Part of the clones is not present; checked against another copy, under half of the missing clones reflect an unresolved V gene, and the others are unexplained. Recorded for this sample are some 64,000 clones; about four fifths of them occurred a single time. Under 0.65% of the sample is taken by the ten largest. The sample originates from a study of OX40 agonist ivuxolimab in advanced cancers. General notes on the study: Ivuxolimab was a fully human IgG2 agonistic monoclonal antibody targeting the costimulatory receptor OX40 (CD134). Intravenous ivuxolimab was administered to patients every 2 weeks at six dose levels: 0.01, 0.1, 0.3, 1.5, 3 and 10 mg/kg. Among the approximately 50 dose-escalation patients, some 20 had hepatocellular carcinoma, 15 melanoma, 9 renal cell carcinoma and 9 head and neck cancer. The dose-escalation cohort was almost 85% male with a mean age of approximately 60 years, ranging from about 23 to 85. Patients were allowed to have had prior anti-PD-1, anti-PD-L1 or anti-CTLA-4 therapy, and approximately 41% of the dose-escalation patients had previously received checkpoint inhibitors. Partial responses occurred in three dose-escalation patients: two with cutaneous melanoma and one with hepatocellular carcinoma. Peripheral TCRbeta sequencing aimed to test whether ivuxolimab altered TCR sequence diversity and caused clonal T-cell expansion. The paper describes the monotherapy dose-escalation part (N = 52 patients) of the phase I trial of ivuxolimab.

The trial excluded patients who had a history of autoimmune disease or who were on systemic immunosuppression. In every dose cohort, peripheral blood was drawn for TCR sequencing at baseline, cycle 4 day 1, and cycle 7 day 1. The samples were drawn from a first-in-human, open-label, multicenter phase I dose-escalation trial of ivuxolimab. Adults with locally advanced or metastatic head and neck squamous cell, hepatocellular, melanoma or renal cell carcinoma were enrolled in the trial. Before TCR sequencing, CD4+ T cells and CD8+ T cells from peripheral blood were sorted into separate populations. What the authors observed across the whole study: Clonal expansion of both CD4+ and CD8+ blood T cells was observed from baseline to week 6 at doses 0.1 to 3.0 mg/kg. In the 0.1-3.0 mg/kg groups, partial responders had among the lowest normalized peripheral clonal expansion, particularly in CD8+ T cells. The antigen specificity of the peripheral T cells that underwent clonal expansion was not determined. Low levels of normalized T-cell clonal expansion were also seen in some patients who did not respond. After ivuxolimab, expanded clones were on average more numerous among CD8+ T cells than among CD4+ T cells.

The CDR3 has 15 amino acids, counting the end cysteine and phenylalanine. Of the read, only the CDR3 DNA is kept; its 45 bases are in frame from base 1. The germline V end is reduced by 6 bases and the J end by 8 bases; junction bases left unmatched: 8. The germline V gene yields MNHEY for CDR1 and SVGAGI for CDR2. Recombination connected TRBV6-5 to TRBJ1-4, with 11 bases aligning to TRBD1. This TCR was sampled from an adult with an advanced solid tumor such as melanoma, head and neck, liver or kidney cancer. The material sequenced was CD4+ or CD8+ T cells sorted from blood, taken in a trial of the OX40 agonist ivuxolimab. For the CDR3, the sequence is CASSDRTGGGEKLFF. The nucleotide sequence reads TGTGCCAGCAGCGATAGGACAGGGGGCGGCGAAAAACTGTTTTTT.